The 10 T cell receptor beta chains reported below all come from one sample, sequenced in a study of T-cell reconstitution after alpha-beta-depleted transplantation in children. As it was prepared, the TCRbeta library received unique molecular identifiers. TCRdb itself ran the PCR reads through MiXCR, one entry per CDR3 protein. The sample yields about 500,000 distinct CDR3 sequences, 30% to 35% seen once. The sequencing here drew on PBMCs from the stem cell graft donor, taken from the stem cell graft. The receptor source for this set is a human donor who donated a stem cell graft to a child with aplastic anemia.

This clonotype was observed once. CDR3 sequence: CASSAQGAGTEAFF. The CDR3 nucleotides read TGTGCCAGCAGCGCACAGGGGGCTGGGACTGAAGCTTTCTTT. V is TRBV3-1 and J is TRBJ1-1; 9 bases map to TRBD1. Losses at the gene ends were 5 bases for V and 5 bases for J; bases not matched to a gene: 6. The CDR3 covers 14 residues. Germline lookup yields CDR1 LGHDT and CDR2 YNNKEL (reference sequence).

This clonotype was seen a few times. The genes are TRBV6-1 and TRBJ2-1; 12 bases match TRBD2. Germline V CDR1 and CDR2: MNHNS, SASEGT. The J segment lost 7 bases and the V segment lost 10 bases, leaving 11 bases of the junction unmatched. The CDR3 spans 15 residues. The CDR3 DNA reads TGTGCCACCCTAAAGACTAGCGGGAGTCCGAATGAGCAGTTCTTC. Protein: CATLKTSGSPNEQFF.

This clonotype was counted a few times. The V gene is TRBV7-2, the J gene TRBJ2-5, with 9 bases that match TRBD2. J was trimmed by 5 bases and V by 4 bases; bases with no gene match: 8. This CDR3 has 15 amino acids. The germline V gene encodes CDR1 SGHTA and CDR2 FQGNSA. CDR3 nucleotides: TGTGCCAGCAGCTCCATAGCGGGAGCAGGGGAGACCCAGTACTTC. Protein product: CASSSIAGAGETQYF.

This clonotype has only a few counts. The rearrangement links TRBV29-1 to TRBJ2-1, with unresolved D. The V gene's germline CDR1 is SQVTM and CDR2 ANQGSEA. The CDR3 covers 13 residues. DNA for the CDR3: TGCAGGGCCGGCCCTAAAGCCTACAATGAGCAGTTCTTC. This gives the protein CRAGPKAYNEQFF.

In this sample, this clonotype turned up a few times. CDR3 residues: CASSLVPTGGPGELFF. In DNA form, the CDR3 reads TGCGCCAGCAGCTTGGTCCCGACAGGGGGCCCCGGGGAGCTGTTTTTT. The V gene is TRBV5-1, the J gene TRBJ2-2, with 10 bases lining up with TRBD1. V shed 0 bases and J 6 bases; nucleotides not matched to a gene: 5. The CDR3 has 16 residues. CDR1 and CDR2 from the germline V gene are SGHRS and YFSETQ.

The CDR3 region is CSATLGTDGYTF. The CDR3 DNA is TGCAGTGCTACGCTGGGAACGGATGGCTACACCTTC. J is TRBJ1-2 and V is TRBV20-1, with D unclear. CDR3 size: 12 residues. The ends were cut back, 4 bases at V and 6 bases at J, with 12 bases in the middle. Per germline, CDR1 DFQATT and CDR2 SNEGSKA (reference sequence).

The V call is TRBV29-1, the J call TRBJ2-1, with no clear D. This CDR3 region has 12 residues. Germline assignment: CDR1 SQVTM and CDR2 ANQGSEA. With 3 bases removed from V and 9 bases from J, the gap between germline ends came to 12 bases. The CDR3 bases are TGCAGCGTTGATAGGGTCTTGGGTGAGCAGTTCTTC. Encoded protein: CSVDRVLGEQFF.

CDR3 loop: CASSRRPGDTKNIQYF. The CDR3 DNA reads as TGTGCCAGCAGCCGGCGCCCAGGGGATACCAAAAACATTCAGTACTTC. The V and J genes are TRBV6-1 and TRBJ2-4; D is perhaps TRBD1 (6 bases). The CDR3 loop spans 16 amino acids. Germline V CDR1 and CDR2: MNHNS, SASEGT. The V end lost 6 bases, the J end lost 2 bases, and 17 bases lay between the germline ends.

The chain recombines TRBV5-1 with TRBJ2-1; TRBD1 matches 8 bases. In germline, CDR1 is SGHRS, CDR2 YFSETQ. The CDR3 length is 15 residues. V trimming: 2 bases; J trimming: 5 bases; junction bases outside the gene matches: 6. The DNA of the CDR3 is TGCGCCAGCAGCTTCCAGGGGGCCGGTGACAATGAGCAGTTCTTC. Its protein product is CASSFQGAGDNEQFF.

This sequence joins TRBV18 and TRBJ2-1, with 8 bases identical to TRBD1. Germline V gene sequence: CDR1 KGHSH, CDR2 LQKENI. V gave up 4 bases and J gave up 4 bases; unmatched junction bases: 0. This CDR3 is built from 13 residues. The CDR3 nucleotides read TGTGCCAGCTCACGACAGGGGTACAATGAGCAGTTCTTC. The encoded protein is CASSRQGYNEQFF.